The clone carrying this TCR beta chain has at least ten counts. Its antigen is not known. TCRdb passed the reads through MiXCR, listing each CDR3 protein once. The table records about 320,000 distinct CDR3 sequences, approximately 9.5% of them present only once. The V and J ends lost 6 bases and 2 bases respectively, with 17 bases between them. The CDR3 consists of 15 residues. The germline V gene has CDR1 MDHEN and CDR2 SYDVKM. The data stem from a study of T cell repertoires in cytomegalovirus infection. Overall study results and limits: The study identified carriers of CMV plus the relevant HLA from cumulative public TCR beta family frequency.

The chain combines TRBV28 with TRBJ2-7; D may be TRBD2 (6 bases). Sequenced material: PBMCs. This TCR derives from a human donor in good health (CMV status not recorded). Some clones in this sample may be carry-over from other donors' samples. As DNA, the CDR3 is TGTGCCAGCAGGCCGACAGCGGGCGGTACCTACGAGCAGTACTTC. It encodes CASRPTAGGTYEQYF. The variable domain in full, with the rest retrieved from reference TRBV28 and TRBJ2-7, is DVKVTQSSRYLVKRTGEKVFLECVQDMDHENMFWYRQDPGLGLRLIYFSYDVKMKEKGDIPEGYSVSREKKERFSLILESASTNQTSMYLCASRPTAGGTYEQYFGPGTRLTVT.